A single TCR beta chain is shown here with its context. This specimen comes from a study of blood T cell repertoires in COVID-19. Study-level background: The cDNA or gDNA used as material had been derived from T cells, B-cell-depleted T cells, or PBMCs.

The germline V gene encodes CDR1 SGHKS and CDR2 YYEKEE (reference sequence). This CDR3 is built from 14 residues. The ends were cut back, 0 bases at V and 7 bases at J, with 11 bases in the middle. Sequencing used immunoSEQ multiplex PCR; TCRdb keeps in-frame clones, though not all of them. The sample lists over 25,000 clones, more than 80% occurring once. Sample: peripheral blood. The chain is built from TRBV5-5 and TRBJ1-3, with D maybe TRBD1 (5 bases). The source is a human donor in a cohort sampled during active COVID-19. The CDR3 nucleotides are TGTGCCAGCAGCTTGGAAGGGGTAGGGAACACCATATATTTT. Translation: CASSLEGVGNTIYF.